Presented here are 9 T cell receptor beta chains from one specimen sequenced in a study of blood T cell repertoires in COVID-19. Clones were read by immunoSEQ multiplex PCR, and TCRdb kept only the in-frame ones, dropping some. Of 100,000 to 150,000 clones in the sample, approximately 85% were seen once. Sequenced sample: peripheral blood. The source is a woman older than 75 with acute or convalescent COVID-19.

This clone appeared a single time. The chain couples TRBV6-5 to TRBJ1-5, with D perhaps matching TRBD1 (5 bases). The CDR3 loop spans 13 amino acids. Germline V gene sequence: CDR1 MNHEY, CDR2 SVGAGI. The V gene lost 4 bases and the J gene lost 4 bases, with 8 bases spanning the gap. The CDR3 region has the DNA TGTGCCAGCAGTTTCCAGGGAAATCAGCCCCAGCATTTT. Its translation is CASSFQGNQPQHF.

V gene TRBV19 combines with J gene TRBJ2-3; TRBD1 matches at 9 bases. The CDR3 is made up of 15 amino acids. From germline, CDR1 is LNHDA and CDR2 SQIVND (reference sequence). The junction had 16 bases not matched to a gene; V was cut back by 10 bases and J by 8 bases. CDR3 bases: TGTGCCACATCCCAACAGGGGGCCCTTAGGGGTACGCAGTATTTT. The encoded protein is CATSQQGALRGTQYF.

V usage is TRBV12-3 or TRBV12-4 and J usage is TRBJ2-7; TRBD1 agrees at 7 bases. The CDR3 is 13 residues long. The V segment lost 6 bases and the J segment 6 bases; nucleotides outside the gene matches: 8. CDR3 sequence: CASSPRQGSEQYF. The CDR3 DNA reads as TGTGCCAGCAGCCCCCGACAGGGAAGCGAGCAGTACTTC.

CDR3 sequence: CSVEDTVRGRGYTF. In nucleotides, the CDR3 is TGCAGCGTTGAAGATACGGTCAGGGGGAGAGGCTACACCTTC. The chain links TRBV29-1 to TRBJ1-2; 7 bases align to TRBD1. The CDR3 is made up of 14 amino acids. V lost 0 bases, J lost 8 bases, and 9 bases stayed unmatched. Per germline, CDR1 SQVTM and CDR2 ANQGSEA.

CDR3: CASSYGQDGEQYV. CDR3 bases: TGTGCCAGCAGTTACGGACAGGACGGCGAGCAGTACGTC. This chain connects TRBV6-2 or TRBV6-3 to TRBJ2-7, with 7 bases matching TRBD1. The CDR3 spans 13 residues. V was clipped by 2 bases and J by 6 bases; unmatched bases: 4. CDR1 and CDR2 from the germline V gene are MNHEY and SVGEGT.

This clone was observed a single time. The chain couples TRBV12-5 to TRBJ2-7, with TRBD2 as a possible D gene (6 bases). CDR3 length: 13 residues. Per germline, CDR1 LGHNT and CDR2 FRNRAP. Between the trimmed V and J ends, which lost 6 bases and 2 bases, there was a span of 11 bases. The CDR3 nucleotides are TGTGCTAGTGGCCGGGGGAGAGCCTACGAGCAGTACTTC. Its translation is CASGRGRAYEQYF.

V is TRBV5-1 and J is TRBJ1-3; 10 bases fit TRBD1. CDR1 and CDR2 from the germline V gene are SGHRS and YFSETQ. J lost 4 bases, V lost 3 bases, and 4 bases had no gene match. This CDR3 comprises 15 residues. The CDR3 region is CASSSQTGGGNTIYF. CDR3 sequence (DNA): TGCGCCAGCAGCTCCCAGACAGGGGGCGGAAACACCATATATTTT.

The chain couples TRBV28 to TRBJ2-1; D is unresolved. Germline V gene sequence: CDR1 MDHEN, CDR2 SYDVKM. This CDR3 is built from 15 residues. V was pared by 5 bases and J by 0 bases, with 11 bases between. Here the CDR3 DNA reads TGTGCCAGCAGTGACTTGCGGAGCTCCTACAATGAGCAGTTCTTC. Its translation is CASSDLRSSYNEQFF.

CDR3: CASSYRRQETQYF. The CDR3 DNA reads as TGTGCCAGCAGTTACCGCCGGCAAGAGACCCAGTACTTC. The chain uses TRBV6-2 or TRBV6-3 and TRBJ2-5; D is unclear. V lost 2 bases and J lost 2, with 6 bases in between. The CDR3 length is 13 residues. Looked up from germline, CDR1 is MNHEY and CDR2 is SVGEGT.